These 29 T cell receptor beta chains came from one sample sequenced in a study of blood T cell repertoires in COVID-19. TCRdb keeps only in-frame clones here, not all; method: immunoSEQ multiplex PCR. Altogether over 350,000 clones are present, approximately 90% being singletons, with the ten largest covering approximately 1.2%. Specimen: PBMCs or T cells enriched from blood (not recorded which). Receptor source: a woman between 18 and 30 years old who had recovered from COVID-19.

The rearrangement joins TRBV7-9 to TRBJ2-2; no firm D call. The CDR3 is made up of 13 amino acids. V lost 4 bases, J lost 6 bases, and 9 bases lay in between. Germline CDR1 reads SEHNR; CDR2 reads FQNEAQ (reference sequence). CDR3 nucleotides: TGTGCCAGCAGCTCAAGCGATCCCGGGGAGCTGTTTTTT. Its protein product is CASSSSDPGELFF.

The rearrangement uses TRBV29-1 and TRBJ1-2; 8 bases fit TRBD1. The germline V gene has CDR1 SQVTM and CDR2 ANQGSEA. The CDR3 runs 17 residues. The J segment lost 4 bases and the V segment lost 0 bases, leaving 13 bases of the junction unmatched. The CDR3 DNA reads TGCAGCGTTGAAGATCTTTTGGGACAGGCGTCGGTCTATGGCTACACCTTC. Its translation: CSVEDLLGQASVYGYTF. Variable domain in full (rest from reference TRBV29-1 and TRBJ1-2): SAVISQKPSRDICQRGTSLTIQCQVDSQVTMMFWYRQQPGQSLTLIATANQGSEATYESGFVIDKFPISRPNLTFSTLTVSNMSPEDSSIYLCSVEDLLGQASVYGYTFGSGTRLTVV.

The chain employs TRBV27 and TRBJ2-3; 8 nucleotides match TRBD2. V shed 2 bases, J shed 0 bases, and the junction held 7 bases outside the gene matches. The CDR3 loop spans 17 amino acids. Germline V CDR1 and CDR2: MNHEY, SMNVEV (reference sequence). Here the CDR3 DNA reads TGTGCCAGCAGTTTAAGGGTAGCGGGGTCTAGCACAGATACGCAGTATTTT. Residues: CASSLRVAGSSTDTQYF.

V and J are TRBV7-9 and TRBJ1-2; D is perhaps TRBD1 (6 bases). Germline V CDR1 and CDR2: SEHNR, FQNEAQ (reference sequence). With 4 bases removed from V and 8 bases from J, the gap between germline ends came to 14 bases. There are 13 residues in the CDR3. The CDR3 protein is CASSSDSPVGYTF. In DNA form, the CDR3 reads TGTGCCAGCAGCTCGGACAGTCCCGTCGGCTACACCTTC.

The chain joins TRBV5-1 to TRBJ1-2; D is possibly TRBD1 (5 bases). The CDR3 is 12 amino acids. Trimming cost V 0 bases and J 7 bases, with 7 bases left between them. CDR1 is SGHRS and CDR2 is YFSETQ in the germline V gene. CDR3 bases: TGCGCCAGCAGCTTGGACAGGATTGGCTACACCTTC. Protein product: CASSLDRIGYTF.

CDR3 DNA sequence: TGTGCCAGCAGCGTAGGGGGGGGGCCGAGGTATACTGAAGCTTTCTTT. Translation: CASSVGGGPRYTEAFF. This rearrangement joins TRBV11-2 to TRBJ1-1; D may be TRBD1 (6 bases). This CDR3 region has 16 residues. Trimming took 5 bases from V and 5 from J, leaving 21 bases between them. The germline CDR1 and CDR2 sequences are SGHAT and FQNNGV.

CDR3 residues: CASSLSQGNYGYTF. In DNA form, the CDR3 reads TGTGCCAGCAGTTTATCTCAGGGTAACTATGGCTACACCTTC. The J gene is TRBJ1-2, the V gene TRBV27, with D possibly matching TRBD1 (5 bases). Looked up from germline, CDR1 is MNHEY and CDR2 is SMNVEV (reference sequence). V was trimmed by 0 bases and J by 1 base, leaving 6 bases between them. There are 14 residues in the CDR3.

The genes are TRBV28 and TRBJ1-1; D may be TRBD1 (5 bases). V lost 7 bases to trimming and J lost 5 bases, with 11 bases between them. CDR3 length: 12 amino acids. Germline CDR1 and CDR2: MDHEN and SYDVKM. The CDR3: CASTPRETEAFF. The CDR3 DNA is TGTGCCAGCACCCCCAGGGAAACTGAAGCTTTCTTT.

This chain connects TRBV5-1 to TRBJ2-7; D is undetermined. Trimming shortened V by 5 bases and J by 6 bases, and 15 bases separated the two germline ends. Per germline, CDR1 SGHRS and CDR2 YFSETQ. The length of the CDR3 is 13 residues. The CDR3 nucleotides are TGCGCCAGCAGGGAGCCCCAGAGAGGCGAGCAGTACTTC. This encodes CASREPQRGEQYF.

The rearrangement uses TRBV28 and TRBJ1-5; possibly TRBD1 for D (6 bases). Per the germline V gene, CDR1 is MDHEN and CDR2 is SYDVKM. V dropped 10 bases and J dropped 1 base, with 8 bases sitting between them. The CDR3 contains 12 residues. CDR3 bases: TGTGCCACACAGGGAAGCAATCAGCCCCAGCATTTT. Its translation: CATQGSNQPQHF.

The gene calls are TRBV28 and TRBJ2-2, with 12 bases fitting TRBD1. The J segment lost 2 bases and the V segment lost 5 bases, leaving 6 bases of the junction unmatched. The CDR3 spans 17 residues. From germline, CDR1 is MDHEN and CDR2 SYDVKM. This chain's CDR3 is CASSGPGQGANTGELFF. As DNA, the CDR3 is TGTGCCAGCAGTGGCCCGGGACAGGGGGCCAACACCGGGGAGCTGTTTTTT.

This chain uses TRBV6-5 with TRBJ1-1; D may be TRBD1 (6 bases). Per germline, CDR1 MNHEY and CDR2 SVGAGI. The V end lost 1 base, the J end lost 4 bases, and 13 bases lay between the germline ends. The CDR3 runs 15 residues. As DNA, the CDR3 is TGTGCCAGCAGTTACTTGCAGGGGTCTGCCACTGAAGCTTTCTTT. Amino acids: CASSYLQGSATEAFF.

The chain has TRBV29-1 and TRBJ1-1, with D tentatively TRBD1 (6 bases). The ends were cut back, 7 bases at V and 1 base at J, with 10 bases in the middle. This CDR3 comprises 12 residues. Germline V gene lookup returns CDR1 SQVTM and CDR2 ANQGSEA. The CDR3 DNA sequence: TGCAGCGCCCGGACAGAGAACACTGAAGCTTTCTTT. Translating it yields CSARTENTEAFF. Supplemented by reference TRBV29-1 and TRBJ1-1, the full variable domain reads SAVISQKPSRDICQRGTSLTIQCQVDSQVTMMFWYRQQPGQSLTLIATANQGSEATYESGFVIDKFPISRPNLTFSTLTVSNMSPEDSSIYLCSARTENTEAFFGQGTRLTVV.

This sequence joins TRBV5-6 and TRBJ2-2; 11 bases are a match to TRBD1. CDR3 size: 15 residues. Germline V gives CDR1 SGHDT, CDR2 YYEEEE. V shed 4 bases and J 6 bases; nucleotides not matched to a gene: 5. The CDR3 region is CASSGGTGGPGELFF. The CDR3 DNA follows: TGTGCCAGCAGCGGGGGGACAGGGGGTCCCGGGGAGCTGTTTTTT.

This clone was recorded a few times. This sequence joins TRBV6-1 and TRBJ2-7, with 9 bases that match TRBD1. The V gene's germline CDR1 is MNHNS and CDR2 SASEGT. This CDR3 has 16 residues. The junction had 8 bases not matched to a gene; V was cut back by 4 bases and J by 1 base. The CDR3 DNA sequence: TGTGCCAGCAGTGGCCGGGACAGGGACAAATCCTACGAGCAGTACTTC. Its translation is CASSGRDRDKSYEQYF.

This chain uses TRBV19 with TRBJ1-2; 7 nucleotides line up with TRBD1. V lost 1 base to trimming and J lost 4 bases; unmatched junction nucleotides: 6. This CDR3 has 15 amino acids. Per germline, CDR1 LNHDA and CDR2 SQIVND (reference sequence). Here the CDR3 reads CASSIAGQTSYGYTF. The CDR3, as DNA: TGTGCCAGTAGTATAGCGGGACAGACCTCCTATGGCTACACCTTC.

The chain carries TRBV6-5 and TRBJ2-7, with D uncertain. Trimming stripped 2 bases from V and 2 bases from J, with 10 bases between. The length of the CDR3 is 14 residues. The germline gives CDR1 MNHEY, CDR2 SVGAGI. The chain's CDR3 is CASSYGRGTYEQYF. The CDR3 DNA is TGTGCCAGCAGTTACGGTCGAGGAACCTACGAGCAGTACTTC.

The chain carries TRBV9 and TRBJ1-1; maybe TRBD1 (6 bases). The CDR3 has 16 residues. CDR1 SGDLS and CDR2 YYNGEE come from the germline V gene. V shed 4 bases and J shed 0 bases, with 16 bases lying between them. Here the CDR3 reads CASSQGRGAMNTEAFF. The CDR3 DNA reads TGTGCCAGCAGCCAGGGGAGAGGGGCAATGAACACTGAAGCTTTCTTT.

The V and J genes are TRBV27 and TRBJ2-7; TRBD1 matches 12 bases. Germline CDR1 and CDR2: MNHEY and SMNVEV (reference sequence). The CDR3 totals 15 residues. With 0 bases clipped from V and 5 bases from J, the junction kept 2 bases outside the gene matches. The DNA of the CDR3 is TGTGCCAGCAGTTTATCGGGGACAGGGGGCAACGAGCAGTACTTC. Encoded protein: CASSLSGTGGNEQYF.

V gene TRBV7-9 combines with J gene TRBJ1-2; 9 bases align to TRBD1. Germline V gene lookup returns CDR1 SEHNR and CDR2 FQNEAQ (reference sequence). This CDR3 contains 17 residues. V shed 5 bases and J 6 bases; nucleotides not matched to a gene: 16. CDR3 in DNA: TGTGCCAGCAGCCACCCGGCTACCCTTCGGACAGGGGATGGCTACACCTTC. Residues: CASSHPATLRTGDGYTF.

This rearrangement joins TRBV7-6 to TRBJ2-7; D unclear. The germline V gene encodes CDR1 SGHVS and CDR2 FNYEAQ. Trimming pared 2 bases from V and 3 bases from J, leaving 8 bases between. This CDR3 spans 13 amino acids. The DNA of the CDR3 is TGTGCCAGCAGCTTACACAGCCTCTACGAGCAGTACTTC. Translation: CASSLHSLYEQYF.

V and J are TRBV11-2 and TRBJ1-1, with D uncertain. The germline gives CDR1 SGHAT, CDR2 FQNNGV. The CDR3 extends over 15 amino acids. V was pared by 0 bases and J by 0 bases, with 8 bases between. The CDR3 here is CASSLELHLNTEAFF. CDR3 DNA: TGTGCCAGCAGCTTAGAGCTCCACTTGAACACTGAAGCTTTCTTT.

The chain is built from TRBV6-5 and TRBJ2-1; 10 bases align to TRBD1. The CDR3 is 15 residues long. Trimming cost V 5 bases and J 3 bases; bases outside gene matches: 4. CDR1 MNHEY and CDR2 SVGAGI come from the germline V gene. The CDR3 region has the DNA TGTGCCAGCAGTACCCGGACAGGGGGCTACAATGAGCAGTTCTTC. Residues: CASSTRTGGYNEQFF.

The CDR3 sequence: CASSLVGTSGYEQYF. The CDR3 DNA sequence: TGTGCCAGCAGCTTAGTGGGGACTAGCGGGTACGAGCAGTACTTC. The rearrangement uses TRBV7-2 and TRBJ2-7, with 12 bases identical to TRBD2. CDR1 is SGHTA, CDR2 FQGNSA, per germline. The V gene end was trimmed by 1 base and the J gene end by 4 bases; junction bases not matched to a gene: 2. The CDR3 sequence is 15 residues long. The full variable domain, with the rest looked up from reference TRBV7-2 and TRBJ2-7, is GAGVSQSPSNKVTEKGKDVELRCDPISGHTALYWYRQSLGQGLEFLIYFQGNSAPDKSGLPSDRFSAERTGGSVSTLTIQRTQQEDSAVYLCASSLVGTSGYEQYFGPGTRLTVT.

The CDR3 loop is CASSIMGTGQKVYEQYF. CDR3 coding DNA: TGTGCCAGTAGTATTATGGGGACAGGCCAGAAGGTATACGAGCAGTACTTC. The J gene is TRBJ2-7, the V gene TRBV19, with TRBD1 matching 8 bases. The CDR3 has 17 residues. V shed 3 bases and J 4 bases; nucleotides not matched to a gene: 14. Germline CDR1 and CDR2: LNHDA and SQIVND (reference sequence).

The V and J genes are TRBV2 and TRBJ1-5, with D unclear. The length of the CDR3 is 14 residues. The V end was cut by 6 bases, the J end by 5 bases, with 14 bases between. The germline V gene has CDR1 SNHLY and CDR2 FYNNEI. The CDR3 region has the DNA TGTGCCAGCAGACAAATACCCGAGGATCAGCCCCAGCATTTT. This gives the protein CASRQIPEDQPQHF.

V and J are TRBV6-2 or TRBV6-3 and TRBJ2-1; D perhaps matches TRBD2 (5 bases). Germline V gives CDR1 MNHEY, CDR2 SVGEGT. Trimming took 5 bases from V and 6 from J, leaving 5 bases between them. The CDR3 extends over 11 amino acids. CDR3 DNA sequence: TGTGCCAGCAGTCGGGGCAATGAGCAGTTCTTC. Translating it yields CASSRGNEQFF.

This clone was recorded a few times. This chain connects TRBV3-1 (or the pseudogene TRBV3-2) to TRBJ1-5; TRBD1 aligns across 12 bases. Unmatched junction bases numbered 11, after V lost 2 bases and J lost 9 bases. This CDR3 is built from 17 residues. CDR1 and CDR2 from the germline V gene are LGHDT and YNNKEL (reference sequence). The CDR3 DNA is TGTGCCAGCAGCCAAAGGGGTGGGACAGGGGGCGGTCTGCCCCAGCATTTT. Protein sequence: CASSQRGGTGGGLPQHF.

V and J are TRBV28 and TRBJ2-2; the match to TRBD1 covers 8 bases. V shed 6 bases, J shed 1 base, and the junction held 7 bases outside the gene matches. This CDR3 has 16 amino acids. Germline CDR1 reads MDHEN; CDR2 reads SYDVKM. The CDR3 nucleotides are TGTGCCAGCAGACCCGCGGACAGGGTGAACACCGGGGAGCTGTTTTTT. Protein sequence: CASRPADRVNTGELFF.